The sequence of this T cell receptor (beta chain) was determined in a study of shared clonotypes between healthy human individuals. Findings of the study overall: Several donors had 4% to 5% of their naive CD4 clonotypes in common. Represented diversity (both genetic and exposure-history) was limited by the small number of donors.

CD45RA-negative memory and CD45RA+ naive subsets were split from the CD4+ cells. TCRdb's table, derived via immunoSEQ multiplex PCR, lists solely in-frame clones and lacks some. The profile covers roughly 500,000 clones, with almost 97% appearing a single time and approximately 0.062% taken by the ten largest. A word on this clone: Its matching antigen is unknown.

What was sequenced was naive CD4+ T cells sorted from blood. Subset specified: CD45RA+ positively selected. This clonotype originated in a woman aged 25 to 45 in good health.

CDR3: CASSSGQGTYYGYTF. In DNA, the CDR3 is TGCGCCAGCAGCTCGGGACAGGGAACCTACTATGGCTACACCTTC. This chain uses TRBV5-1 with TRBJ1-2; 9 bases align to TRBD1. Germline trimming cut 3 bases from V and 3 bases from J; bases unmatched to any gene: 6. Germline values: CDR1 SGHRS, CDR2 YFSETQ. CDR3 length equals 15 residues.